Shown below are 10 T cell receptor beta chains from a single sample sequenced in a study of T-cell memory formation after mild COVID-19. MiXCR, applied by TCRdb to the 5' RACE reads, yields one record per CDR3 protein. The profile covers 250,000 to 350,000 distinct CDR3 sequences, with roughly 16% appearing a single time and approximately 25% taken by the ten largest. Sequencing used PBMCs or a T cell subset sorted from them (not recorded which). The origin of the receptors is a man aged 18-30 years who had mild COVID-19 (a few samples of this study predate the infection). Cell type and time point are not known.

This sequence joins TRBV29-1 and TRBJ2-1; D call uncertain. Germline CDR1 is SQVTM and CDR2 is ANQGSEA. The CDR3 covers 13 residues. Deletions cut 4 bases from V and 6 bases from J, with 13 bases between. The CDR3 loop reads CSVAARLSNEQFF. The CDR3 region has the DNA TGCAGCGTTGCGGCTAGACTTTCCAATGAGCAGTTCTTC.

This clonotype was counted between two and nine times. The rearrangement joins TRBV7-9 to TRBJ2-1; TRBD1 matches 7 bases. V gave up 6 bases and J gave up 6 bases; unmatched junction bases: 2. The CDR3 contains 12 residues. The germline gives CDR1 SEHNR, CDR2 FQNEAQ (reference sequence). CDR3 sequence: CASRPGGNEQFF. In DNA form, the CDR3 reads TGTGCCAGCAGGCCAGGGGGCAATGAGCAGTTCTTC.

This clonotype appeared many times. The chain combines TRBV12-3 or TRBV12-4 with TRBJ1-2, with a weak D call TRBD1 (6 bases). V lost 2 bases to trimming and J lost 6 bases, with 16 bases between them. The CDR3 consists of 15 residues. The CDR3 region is CASSLYRVWENGYTF. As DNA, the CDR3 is TGTGCCAGCAGTTTATACAGGGTATGGGAGAATGGCTACACCTTC.

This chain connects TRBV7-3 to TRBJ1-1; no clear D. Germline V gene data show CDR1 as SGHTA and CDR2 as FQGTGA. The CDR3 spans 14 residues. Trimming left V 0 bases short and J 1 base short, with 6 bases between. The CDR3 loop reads CASSLTGRNTEAFF. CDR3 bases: TGTGCCAGCAGCTTAACAGGGCGGAACACTGAAGCTTTCTTT.

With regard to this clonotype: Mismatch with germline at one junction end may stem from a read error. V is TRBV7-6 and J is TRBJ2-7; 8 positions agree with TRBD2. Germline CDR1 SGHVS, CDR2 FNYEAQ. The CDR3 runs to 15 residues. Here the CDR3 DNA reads TGTGCCAGCAGCGAGCTTAGCGGGGCGGGGGACGAGAAGTACTTC. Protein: CASSELSGAGDEKYF.

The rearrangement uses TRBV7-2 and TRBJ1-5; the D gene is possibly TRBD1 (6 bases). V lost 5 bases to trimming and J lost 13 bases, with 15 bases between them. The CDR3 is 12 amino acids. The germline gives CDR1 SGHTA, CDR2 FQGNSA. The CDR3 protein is CASSAQGGFQHF. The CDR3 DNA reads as TGTGCCAGCAGCGCACAGGGCGGGTTTCAGCATTTT.

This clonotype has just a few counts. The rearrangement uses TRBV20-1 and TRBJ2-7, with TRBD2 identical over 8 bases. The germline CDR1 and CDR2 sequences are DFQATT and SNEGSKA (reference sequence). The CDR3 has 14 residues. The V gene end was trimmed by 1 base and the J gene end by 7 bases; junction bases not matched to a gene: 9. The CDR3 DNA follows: TGCAGTGCTAGAGTAGCGGGGCCTCCGGCAGAGCAGTACTTC. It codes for CSARVAGPPAEQYF.

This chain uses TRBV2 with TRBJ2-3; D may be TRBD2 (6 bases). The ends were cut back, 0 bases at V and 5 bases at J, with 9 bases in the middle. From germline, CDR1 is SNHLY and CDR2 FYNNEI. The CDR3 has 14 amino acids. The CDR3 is CASSEAQGGDTQYF. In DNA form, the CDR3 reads TGTGCCAGCAGTGAAGCGCAGGGAGGAGATACGCAGTATTTT.

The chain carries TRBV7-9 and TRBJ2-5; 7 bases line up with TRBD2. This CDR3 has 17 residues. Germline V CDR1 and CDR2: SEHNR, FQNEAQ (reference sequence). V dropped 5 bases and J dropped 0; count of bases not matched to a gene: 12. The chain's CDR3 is CASSVGQGREYQETQYF. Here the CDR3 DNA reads TGTGCCAGCAGCGTTGGACAAGGGAGGGAGTACCAAGAGACCCAGTACTTC. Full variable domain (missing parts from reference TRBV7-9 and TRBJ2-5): DTGVSQNPRHKITKRGQNVTFRCDPISEHNRLYWYRQTLGQGPEFLTYFQNEAQLEKSRLLSDRFSAERPKGSFSTLEIQRTEQGDSAMYLCASSVGQGREYQETQYFGPGTRLLVL.

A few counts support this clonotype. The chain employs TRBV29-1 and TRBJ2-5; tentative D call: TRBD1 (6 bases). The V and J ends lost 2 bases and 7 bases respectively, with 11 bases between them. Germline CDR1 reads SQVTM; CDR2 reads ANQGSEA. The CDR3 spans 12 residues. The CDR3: CSVESQGRTQYF. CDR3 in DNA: TGCAGCGTTGAATCCCAGGGGAGGACCCAGTACTTC.